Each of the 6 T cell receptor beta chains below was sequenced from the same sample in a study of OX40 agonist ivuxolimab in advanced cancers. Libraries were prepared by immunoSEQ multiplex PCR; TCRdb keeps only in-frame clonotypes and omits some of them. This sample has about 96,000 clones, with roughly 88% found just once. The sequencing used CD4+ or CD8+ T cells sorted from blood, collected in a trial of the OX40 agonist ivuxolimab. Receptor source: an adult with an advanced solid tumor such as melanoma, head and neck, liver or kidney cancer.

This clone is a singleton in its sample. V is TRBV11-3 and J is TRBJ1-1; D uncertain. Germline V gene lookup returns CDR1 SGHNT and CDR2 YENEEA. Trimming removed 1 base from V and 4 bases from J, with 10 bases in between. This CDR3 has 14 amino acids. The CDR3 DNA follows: TGTGCCAGCAGCTTAGCTGAGGATTTCACTGAAGCTTTCTTT. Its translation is CASSLAEDFTEAFF. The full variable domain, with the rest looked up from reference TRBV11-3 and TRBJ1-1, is EAGVVQSPRYKIIEKKQPVAFWCNPISGHNTLYWYLQNLGQGPELLIRYENEEAVDDSQLPKDRFSAERLKGVDSTLKIQPAELGDSAVYLCASSLAEDFTEAFFGQGTRLTVV.

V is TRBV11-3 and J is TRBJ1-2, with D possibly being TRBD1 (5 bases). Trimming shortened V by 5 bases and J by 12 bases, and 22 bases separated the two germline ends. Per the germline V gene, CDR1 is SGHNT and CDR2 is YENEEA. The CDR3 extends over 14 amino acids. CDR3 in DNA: TGTGCCAGCAGCCCCTTATTGGGTGTCGGGACGGACACCTTC. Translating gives CASSPLLGVGTDTF.

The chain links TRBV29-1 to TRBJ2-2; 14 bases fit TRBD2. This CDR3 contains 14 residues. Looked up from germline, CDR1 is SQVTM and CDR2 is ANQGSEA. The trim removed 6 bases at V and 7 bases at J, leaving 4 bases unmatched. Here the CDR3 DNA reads TGCAGCGTAGGGACTAGCGGGAGTCACGGGGAGCTGTTTTTT. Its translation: CSVGTSGSHGELFF.

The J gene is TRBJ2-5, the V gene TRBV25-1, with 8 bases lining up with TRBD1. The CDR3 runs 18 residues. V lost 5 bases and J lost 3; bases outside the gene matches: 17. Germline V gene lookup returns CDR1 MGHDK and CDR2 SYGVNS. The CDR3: CASSYIDPGGSAEETQYF. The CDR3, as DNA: TGTGCCAGCAGTTACATTGATCCAGGGGGCTCGGCTGAAGAGACCCAGTACTTC.

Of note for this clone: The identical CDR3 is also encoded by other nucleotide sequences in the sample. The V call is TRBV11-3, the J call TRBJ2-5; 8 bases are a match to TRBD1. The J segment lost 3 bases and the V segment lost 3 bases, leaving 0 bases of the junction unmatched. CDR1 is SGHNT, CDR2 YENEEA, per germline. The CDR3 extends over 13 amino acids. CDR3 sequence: CASSLDREETQYF. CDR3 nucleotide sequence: TGTGCCAGCAGCTTGGACAGGGAAGAGACCCAGTACTTC.

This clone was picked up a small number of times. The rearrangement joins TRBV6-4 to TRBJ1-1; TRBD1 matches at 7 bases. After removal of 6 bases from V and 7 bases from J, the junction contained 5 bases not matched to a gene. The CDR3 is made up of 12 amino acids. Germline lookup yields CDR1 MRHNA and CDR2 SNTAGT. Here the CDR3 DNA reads TGTGCCAGCAGGAACGACAGGGTTGAAGCTTTCTTT. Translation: CASRNDRVEAFF.